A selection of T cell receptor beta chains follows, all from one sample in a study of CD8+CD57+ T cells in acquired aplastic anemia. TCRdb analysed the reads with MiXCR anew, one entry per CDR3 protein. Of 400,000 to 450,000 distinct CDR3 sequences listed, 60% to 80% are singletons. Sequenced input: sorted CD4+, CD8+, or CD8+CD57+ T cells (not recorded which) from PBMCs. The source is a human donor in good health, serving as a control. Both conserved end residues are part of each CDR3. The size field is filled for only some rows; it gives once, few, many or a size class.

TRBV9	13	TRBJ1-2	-	CASSLVHQGSYTF
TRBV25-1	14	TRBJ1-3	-	CASSEISSGNTIYF
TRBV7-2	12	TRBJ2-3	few	CASSQYTDTQYF
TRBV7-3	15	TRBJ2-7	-	CATSQGSGANVETYF
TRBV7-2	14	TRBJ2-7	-	CASNRQGSGDEQYF
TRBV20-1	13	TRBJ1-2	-	CSASSGTGGGYTF
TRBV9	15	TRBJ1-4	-	CASSYHGEMDEELFF
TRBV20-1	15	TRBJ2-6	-	CSASNGGSGANVLTF
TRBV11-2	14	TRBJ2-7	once	CASSFELAVYEQYF
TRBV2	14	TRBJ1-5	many	CASRTGAGNQPQHF
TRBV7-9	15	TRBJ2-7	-	CASSSGGSKRSSNYF
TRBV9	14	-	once	CASSAPPGTDTQYF
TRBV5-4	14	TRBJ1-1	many	CASSFGQGDTEAFF
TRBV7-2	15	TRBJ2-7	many	CASSLGGGAAYEQYF
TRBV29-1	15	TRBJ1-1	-	CSLGGTGGVGSEAFF
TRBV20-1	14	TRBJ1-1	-	CSAKVTGGITEAFF
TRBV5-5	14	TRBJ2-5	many	CASSFRTVDETQYF
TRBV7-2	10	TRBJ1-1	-	CASWDTEAFF
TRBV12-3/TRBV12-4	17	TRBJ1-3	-	CATSFRWGGSSGNTVYF
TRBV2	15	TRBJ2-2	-	CASSGQGVDTGELFF
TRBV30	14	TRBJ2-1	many	CAWKAFRQDNEQFF
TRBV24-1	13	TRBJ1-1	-	CATIGRGNTEAFF
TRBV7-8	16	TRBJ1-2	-	CASSLLGQKGDGGYTF
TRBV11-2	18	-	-	CASSLGGQGQVWVYEQYF
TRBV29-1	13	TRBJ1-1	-	CSVGGSGRTEAFF
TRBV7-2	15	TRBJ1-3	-	CASSLSGQGVNTIYF
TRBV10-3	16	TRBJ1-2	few	CASSEAAGQGGYGYTF
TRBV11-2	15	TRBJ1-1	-	CASSLSAKGDTEAFF
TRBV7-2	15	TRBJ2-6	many	CASSSSLSGANVLTF
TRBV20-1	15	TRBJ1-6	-	CSARTGTMANSPLHF
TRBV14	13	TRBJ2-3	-	CASSQRGTDTQYF
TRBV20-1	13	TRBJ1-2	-	CSARVSADASYTF
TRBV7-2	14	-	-	CASSHDRAFGAQFF
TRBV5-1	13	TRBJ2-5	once	CASSGGLAGVQYF
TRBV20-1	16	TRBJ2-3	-	CSANRGLAGNTDTQYF
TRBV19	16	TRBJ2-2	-	CASSPRQGRITGELFF
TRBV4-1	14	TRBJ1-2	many	CASSQGIGGYGYTF
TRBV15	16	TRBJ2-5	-	CASSLGRQARGETQYF
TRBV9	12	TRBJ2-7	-	CASSIQRYEKYF
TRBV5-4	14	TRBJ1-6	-	CASRLLGRYSPLHF
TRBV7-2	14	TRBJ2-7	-	CASSSSRARGGPLF
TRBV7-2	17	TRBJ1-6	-	CASSFRGVRDYNSPLHF
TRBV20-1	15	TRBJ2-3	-	CSARITADTADTQYF
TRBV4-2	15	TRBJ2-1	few	CASSQTGMDYNEQFF
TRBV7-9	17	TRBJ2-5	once	CASSSALGGGDTVTQYF
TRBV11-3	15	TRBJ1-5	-	CASSLGTGWTQPQHF
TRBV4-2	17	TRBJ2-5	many	CASSQVPGTRFQETQYF
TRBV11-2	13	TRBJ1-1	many	CASSWVVNTEAFF
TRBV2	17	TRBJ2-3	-	CASSVLPVGAEGDTQYF
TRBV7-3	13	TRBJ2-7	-	CASSLGQDSAQYF
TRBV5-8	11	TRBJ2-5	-	CASSIPNTQYF
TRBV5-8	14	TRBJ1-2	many	CASSLADINYGYTF